The present T cell receptor beta chain was sequenced within a study of shared clonotypes between healthy human individuals. Germline CDR1 MNHNS, CDR2 SASEGT. The CDR3 extends over 19 amino acids. V lost 0 bases, J lost 3 bases, and 12 bases stayed unmatched. A note on this clone: Its antigen is not known.

Deep was the level at which the assay was run. Assay: immunoSEQ multiplex PCR; the TCRdb copy retains only in-frame clones and omits some. The data show roughly 770,000 clones, about 96% seen once. CD45RO-negative, CCR7-selected cells formed the naive CD8 fraction, which excluded terminally differentiated effector memory CD45RA+ cells. Overall study results and limits: With few donors, the genetic and exposure-history diversity represented was limited.

Source material: naive CD8+ T cells sorted from blood. V is TRBV6-1 and J is TRBJ2-1; TRBD2 agrees at 9 bases. This sequence was found in a man younger than 45 in good health. CDR3 nucleotides: TGTGCCAGCAGTGAAGCCCACCTTCGTCTAGCGGGGAGCTACAATGAGCAGTTCTTC. It is translated as CASSEAHLRLAGSYNEQFF.